The 20 T cell receptor beta chains in this list originate from one sample, sequenced in a study of cytomegalovirus exposure and HLA in healthy donors. 13 Jbeta primers and 60 Vbeta primers were used for the PCR. TCRdb's copy holds only in-frame clones and misses some; the assay was immunoSEQ multiplex PCR. The sample has 95,000 to 110,000 clones; roughly 66% are singletons. Sequenced input: PBMCs. The receptors were sampled from a woman in her 50s in good health and CMV-seronegative.

The chain carries TRBV11-3 and TRBJ2-1; 8 bases fit TRBD2. The CDR3 runs 16 residues. The germline CDR1 and CDR2 sequences are SGHNT and YENEEA. V trimming: 0 bases; J trimming: 0 bases; junction bases outside the gene matches: 1. The chain's CDR3 is CASSLESGSSYNEQFF. CDR3 coding DNA: TGTGCCAGCAGCTTAGAGAGCGGGAGCTCCTACAATGAGCAGTTCTTC.

This clone was counted only a few times. This rearrangement joins TRBV6-1 to TRBJ1-2; 7 bases are a match to TRBD1. This CDR3 is 14 amino acids long. The junction had 4 bases not matched to a gene; V was cut back by 6 bases and J by 0 bases. Germline V CDR1 and CDR2: MNHNS, SASEGT. CDR3 sequence: CASSLGQTNYGYTF. In DNA form, the CDR3 reads TGTGCCAGCAGCCTGGGACAGACTAACTATGGCTACACCTTC.

The rearrangement uses TRBV6-1 and TRBJ1-4; D unclear. V lost 6 bases and J 8 bases, leaving 10 bases between the germline ends. The germline V gene has CDR1 MNHNS and CDR2 SASEGT. CDR3 length equals 12 residues. This CDR3 reads CASRTEMEKLFF. The CDR3 DNA reads as TGTGCCAGCAGGACGGAGATGGAAAAACTGTTTTTT.

This clone has a handful of counts. The chain recombines TRBV7-9 with TRBJ2-7, with unresolved D. Germline CDR1 reads SEHNR; CDR2 reads FQNEAQ (reference sequence). V shed 4 bases and J shed 3 bases, with 13 bases lying between them. There are 14 residues in the CDR3. Written as DNA, the CDR3 is TGTGCCAGCAGCTCGGAAAACAGTTACTACGAGCAGTACTTC. Encoded protein: CASSSENSYYEQYF.

The chain uses TRBV6-5 and TRBJ2-5; possible D gene TRBD1, 6 bases. The CDR3 runs to 12 residues. Germline loops: CDR1 MNHEY, CDR2 SVGAGI. Trimming stripped 6 bases from V and 2 bases from J, with 7 bases between. The CDR3 region has the DNA TGTGCCAGCAGAGGGACACAAGAGACCCAGTACTTC. Protein: CASRGTQETQYF.

This clone was observed a handful of times. This rearrangement joins TRBV19 to TRBJ1-3; TRBD1 aligns across 7 bases. Germline CDR1 is LNHDA and CDR2 is SQIVND (reference sequence). V shed 7 bases, J shed 8 bases, and the junction held 5 bases outside the gene matches. The CDR3 totals 12 residues. The CDR3 DNA sequence: TGTGCCAGTAAGGGGGCTGGTTACACCATATATTTT. Its translation is CASKGAGYTIYF.

The rearrangement links TRBV11-2 to TRBJ1-4; no definite D call. V lost 4 bases and J lost 8, with 11 bases in between. In germline, CDR1 is SGHAT, CDR2 FQNNGV. There are 13 residues in the CDR3. The CDR3 loop is CASSSEGREKLFF. The CDR3, as DNA: TGTGCCAGCAGCTCAGAAGGGAGAGAAAAACTGTTTTTT.

Points on this clone: The sample has other DNA sequences that encode this CDR3 too. The V and J genes are TRBV30 and TRBJ1-5; a possible D gene is TRBD1 (6 bases). This CDR3 spans 13 amino acids. Germline V CDR1 and CDR2: GTSNPN, SVGIG (reference sequence). V gave up 0 bases and J gave up 5 bases, with 8 bases separating them. The CDR3 sequence: CAWSVQGDQPQHF. The CDR3 bases are TGTGCCTGGAGTGTACAGGGAGATCAGCCCCAGCATTTT.

The gene calls are TRBV10-3 and TRBJ2-1; 10 nucleotides line up with TRBD2. Germline CDR1 ENHRY, CDR2 SYGVKD. The CDR3 loop spans 14 amino acids. The trim removed 4 bases at V and 8 bases at J, leaving 5 bases unmatched. The CDR3 loop reads CAISAASGGDEQFF. The CDR3, as DNA: TGTGCCATCAGTGCGGCTAGCGGGGGCGATGAGCAGTTCTTC.

The chain has TRBV7-2 and TRBJ1-2; possible D gene TRBD1, 5 bases. There are 14 residues in the CDR3. Germline V gene lookup returns CDR1 SGHTA and CDR2 FQGNSA. With 5 bases removed from V and 8 bases from J, the gap between germline ends came to 18 bases. Here the CDR3 reads CASSPLGGTGGYTF. CDR3 nucleotide sequence: TGTGCCAGCAGCCCACTTGGCGGGACTGGCGGCTACACCTTC.

The V gene is TRBV28, the J gene TRBJ2-5; the D gene is possibly TRBD1 (6 bases). The CDR3 extends over 13 amino acids. CDR1 MDHEN and CDR2 SYDVKM come from the germline V gene. Deletions cut 6 bases from V and 5 bases from J, with 13 bases between. DNA for the CDR3: TGTGCCAGCAGACCACAGGGCGGTGAGACCCAGTACTTC. Translation: CASRPQGGETQYF.

Note on this clone: At one of its ends the junction is not consistent with the germline gene, which may arise from a read error. This sequence joins TRBV7-3 and TRBJ2-5; D is perhaps TRBD2 (5 bases). From germline, CDR1 is SGHTA and CDR2 FQGTGA. The CDR3 contains 15 residues. The chain's CDR3 is CASSLLGGDQGTQYF. The CDR3 DNA sequence: TGTGCCAGCAGCTTACTAGGAGGCGATCAAGGGACCCAGTACTTC.

The V gene is TRBV10-3, the J gene TRBJ2-7; 10 bases are shared with TRBD2. CDR3 length: 15 amino acids. With V trimmed by 4 bases and J by 2 bases, 5 bases remained unmatched. From germline, CDR1 is ENHRY and CDR2 SYGVKD. The CDR3 loop reads CAISVTSGRTYEQYF. The CDR3, as DNA: TGTGCCATCAGTGTGACTAGCGGGCGAACCTACGAGCAGTACTTC.

The sample holds a few counts of this clone. The CDR3 DNA is TGTGCCAGCAGTCACAGCCGACTAGTTGGGCCCGCAGATACGCAGTATTTT. Residues: CASSHSRLVGPADTQYF. V usage is TRBV27 and J usage is TRBJ2-3; D is perhaps TRBD2 (6 bases). Trimming stripped 5 bases from V and 4 bases from J, with 22 bases between. The CDR3 spans 17 residues. Germline V gene lookup returns CDR1 MNHEY and CDR2 SMNVEV (reference sequence).

This rearrangement joins TRBV5-1 to TRBJ2-1; possibly TRBD1 for D (5 bases). The CDR3 loop spans 15 amino acids. V lost 0 bases and J 2 bases, leaving 9 bases between the germline ends. The V gene's germline CDR1 is SGHRS and CDR2 YFSETQ. The CDR3 DNA is TGCGCCAGCAGCTTGGAGGCAGGGACCTACAATGAGCAGTTCTTC. Residues: CASSLEAGTYNEQFF. The full variable domain, its missing parts supplied by reference TRBV5-1 and TRBJ2-1, is KAGVTQTPRYLIKTRGQQVTLSCSPISGHRSVSWYQQTPGQGLQFLFEYFSETQRNKGNFPGRFSGRQFSNSRSEMNVSTLELGDSALYLCASSLEAGTYNEQFFGPGTRLTVL.

The genes are TRBV14 and TRBJ2-5; D call uncertain. CDR1 and CDR2 (germline): SGHDN, FVKESK. The CDR3 extends over 13 amino acids. With 2 bases removed from V and 5 bases from J, the gap between germline ends came to 9 bases. The CDR3 loop reads CASSQLPRETQYF. The CDR3 DNA follows: TGTGCCAGCAGCCAATTACCGAGGGAGACCCAGTACTTC.

This clone was seen a handful of times. V is TRBV7-8 and J is TRBJ2-1; the match to TRBD1 covers 8 bases. Germline CDR1 is SGHVS and CDR2 is FQNEAQ. The CDR3 consists of 18 residues. V shed 2 bases, J shed 4 bases, and the junction held 13 bases outside the gene matches. The CDR3 spells CASSLRARGLILYNEQFF. In DNA form, the CDR3 reads TGTGCCAGCAGCTTACGGGCCAGGGGGCTAATTCTGTACAATGAGCAGTTCTTC.

This clone has more than one count but fewer than ten. The chain is built from TRBV28 and TRBJ2-7; D remains unclear. Deletions cut 5 bases from V and 0 bases from J, with 8 bases between. The CDR3 has 13 residues. Germline assignment: CDR1 MDHEN and CDR2 SYDVKM. CDR3 sequence (DNA): TGTGCCAGCAGTGGAGTAGTCTCCTACGAGCAGTACTTC. It specifies CASSGVVSYEQYF. The full variable domain, in which reference TRBV28 and TRBJ2-7 provide the parts outside the CDR3, is DVKVTQSSRYLVKRTGEKVFLECVQDMDHENMFWYRQDPGLGLRLIYFSYDVKMKEKGDIPEGYSVSREKKERFSLILESASTNQTSMYLCASSGVVSYEQYFGPGTRLTVT.

This clone was detected a few times. This chain connects TRBV5-1 to TRBJ1-2; D might be TRBD1 (6 bases). Trimming left V 4 bases short and J 5 bases short, with 15 bases between. The CDR3 extends over 14 amino acids. Germline loops: CDR1 SGHRS, CDR2 YFSETQ. For the CDR3, the DNA is TGCGCCAGCAGCCGGTACGGGACAAGTTATGGCTACACCTTC. It yields the protein CASSRYGTSYGYTF.

The CDR3, as DNA: TGTGCCAGCAGCCCGGACAGGGGCAACGAGCAGTACTTC. It encodes CASSPDRGNEQYF. The V and J genes are TRBV7-7 and TRBJ2-7, with 9 positions matching TRBD1. The CDR3 is 13 amino acids. Per germline, CDR1 SSHAT and CDR2 FNYEAQ (reference sequence). The V segment lost 5 bases and the J segment 5 bases; nucleotides outside the gene matches: 4.